This T cell receptor beta chain is from a study of CD8+ T cells in alopecia areata (dated by TCRdb to between 2018 and 2020). For the wider study: The treated patients, all with moderate-to-severe alopecia areata, were enrolled in an open-label pilot trial of oral tofacitinib given at 5 to 10 mg twice daily. Patients stayed on tofacitinib for 6 to 18 months and then had 6 months of follow-up off drug so that delayed response and recurrence could be assessed. Disease severity in treated patients was measured with the SALT score, which quantifies the percentage of affected scalp surface area. The study used high-throughput TCRbeta sequencing to examine T cell clonal expansion in alopecia areata, in both the C3H/HeJ mouse model and human patients. On the human side, TCRbeta sequencing was run on scalp tissue and on sorted CD4+ and CD8+ peripheral blood T cells from healthy controls and from alopecia areata patients with either patchy or totalis/universalis disease. Tofacitinib-treated patients had biopsies at baseline and at 4 and 24 weeks of treatment, with a later scalp biopsy in several patients. Clonality in the scalp was compared among normal scalp (n=4), patchy alopecia areata scalp (n=8), and alopecia totalis/universalis scalp (n=8). The RNA source kit depended on sample type: the PAXgene miRNA kit for fixed scalp, the miRNeasy kit for PBMCs, and the RNeasy kit for mouse skin. TCRbeta CDR3 regions were amplified by immunoSEQ multiplex PCR with 35 Vbeta forward and 13 Jbeta reverse primers. The paper as a whole reports these results and caveats: Unlike mouse skin, which is dominated by gammadelta T cells, normal human skin has resident alphabeta T cells that are also sequenced, and this complicates analysis of the scalp TCR repertoire. TCR sequences shared between patients were less clear than in mice, possibly partly because of HLA diversity in the patient population. Many expanded lesional clones were found to persist in scalp and blood during tofacitinib treatment, and relapse after treatment cessation may be partly explained by this persistence. The treated cohort was small, with a single nonresponder, so links between baseline CD8+ expansion and response need larger studies. Lesional scalp, especially in alopecia totalis/universalis, showed higher clonality and more expanded CD8+ clones than normal scalp, suggesting antigenic drive. Tofacitinib significantly decreased scalp clonality and the number of expanded CD8+ clones among the top 100 scalp clones.

Taken with the paper, the label for time point translates to: less than 25 weeks on oral tofacitinib. The treatment or condition label on this specimen signifies: oral pan-JAK inhibitor, 5-10 mg twice daily. From alopecia areata patients, peripheral blood was collected along with lesional scalp punch biopsies. PBMCs were separated by density centrifugation and stained for CD3, CD4 and CD8, after which CD4+ and CD8+ T cells were sorted on a FACSAria. As to this clone: Its specific antigen is unknown. Base qualities were left out, and no much larger clone turns up one base away.

The method behind the library was the immunoSEQ multiplex PCR assay. RNA was extracted from all samples and reverse transcribed into cDNA, which served as template for TCR sequencing. SuperScript III was used to make first-strand cDNA, primed with a 2:1 mix of oligo-dT and random hexamers. A synthetic immune receptor repertoire was used to gauge amplification bias, and whatever bias remained was removed computationally. The study's processing was this. Raw reads were preprocessed to remove errors, and CDR3 was defined according to IMGT conventions as the region from the conserved cysteine to phenylalanine. To get clonality, Shannon entropy was normalized by log2 of the number of productive unique TCRs and the result was subtracted from 1. CD4 or CD8 identity of scalp clones was inferred by cross-referencing scalp TCRbeta sequences with sorted blood CD4 and CD8 repertoires. TCRdb limited this immuneACCESS table to in-frame rearrangements with V and J called. A share of clones is missing; checked studies link under half to unresolved V genes, and the rest is unexplained. V and J calls and clone size are as listed in that table; D and trimming were resolved from the DNA. The sample table shows some 80,000 clones, and roughly 66% are seen once. Of the sample, about 20% falls within the top ten clones.

Sequences MNHEY (CDR1) and SMNVEV (CDR2) are obtained from the germline V gene (reference sequence). A distance of 11 bases separates the germline ends of V and J, which lose 1 base and 5 bases respectively. The CDR3 has 14 amino acids, counting the end cysteine and phenylalanine. The only DNA kept is the CDR3, 42 bases in frame from the first base. The clonotype originates from a human donor with alopecia areata. Here the chain combines TRBV27 and TRBJ1-1; the D gene is perhaps TRBD1, on 5 matching bases. Sequencing was performed on CD8+ T cells sorted from blood, taken at week 24, from a patient treated with tofacitinib. For the CDR3, the sequence is CASSLFPRGTEAFF. The sequenced DNA: TGTGCCAGCAGTTTATTCCCAAGGGGTACTGAAGCTTTCTTT.